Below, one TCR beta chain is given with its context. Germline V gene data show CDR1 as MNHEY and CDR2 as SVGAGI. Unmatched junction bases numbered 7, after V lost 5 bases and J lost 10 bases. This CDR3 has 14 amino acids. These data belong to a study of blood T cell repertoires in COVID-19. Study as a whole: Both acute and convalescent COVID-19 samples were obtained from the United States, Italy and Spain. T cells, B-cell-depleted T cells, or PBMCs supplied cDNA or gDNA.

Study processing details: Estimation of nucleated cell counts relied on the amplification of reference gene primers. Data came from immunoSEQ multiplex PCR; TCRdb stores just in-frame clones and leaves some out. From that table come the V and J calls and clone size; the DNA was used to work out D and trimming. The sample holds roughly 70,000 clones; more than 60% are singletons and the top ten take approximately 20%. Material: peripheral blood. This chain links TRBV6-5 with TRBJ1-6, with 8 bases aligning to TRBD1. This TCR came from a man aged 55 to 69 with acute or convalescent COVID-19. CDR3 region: CASSRAGQGSPLHF. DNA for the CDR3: TGTGCCAGCAGTAGAGCTGGACAGGGCTCACCCCTCCACTTT.